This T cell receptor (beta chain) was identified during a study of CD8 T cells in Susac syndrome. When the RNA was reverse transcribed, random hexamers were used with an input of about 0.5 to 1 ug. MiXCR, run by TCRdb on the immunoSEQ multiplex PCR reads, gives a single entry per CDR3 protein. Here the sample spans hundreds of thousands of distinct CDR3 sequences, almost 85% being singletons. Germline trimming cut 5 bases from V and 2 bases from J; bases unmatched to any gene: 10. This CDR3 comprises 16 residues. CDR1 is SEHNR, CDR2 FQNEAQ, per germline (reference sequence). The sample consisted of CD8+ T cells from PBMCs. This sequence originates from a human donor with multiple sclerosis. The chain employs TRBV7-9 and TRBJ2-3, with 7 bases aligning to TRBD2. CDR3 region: CASSNHRLAATDTQYF. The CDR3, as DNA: TGTGCCAGCAGCAACCACCGTCTAGCGGCCACAGATACGCAGTATTTT.